This T cell receptor (beta chain) is from a study of blood T cell repertoires in COVID-19. Study details: Material from acute and convalescent COVID-19 was sourced from the United States, Italy and Spain. The analysed material was cDNA or gDNA that came from T cells, B-cell-depleted T cells, or PBMCs.

Profiled with immunoSEQ multiplex PCR; TCRdb holds only in-frame clones, not every one. The sample shows about 190,000 clones, approximately 87% of them seen only once. The J segment lost 2 bases and the V segment lost 4 bases, leaving 5 bases of the junction unmatched. There are 16 residues in the CDR3. Germline V gene lookup returns CDR1 SGHNT and CDR2 YYREEE (reference sequence). V usage is TRBV5-4 and J usage is TRBJ2-3; 12 bases fit TRBD2. The sequence came from a woman aged 65 to 85 with COVID-19, enrolled during active disease. Specimen: peripheral blood. CDR3 sequence (DNA): TGTGCCAGCAGCCTAGGACTAGCGGGGTCCACAGATACGCAGTATTTT. This gives the protein CASSLGLAGSTDTQYF. The variable domain in full, completed from reference TRBV5-4 and TRBJ2-3, reads ETGVTQSPTHLIKTRGQQVTLRCSSQSGHNTVSWYQQALGQGPQFIFQYYREEENGRGNFPPRFSGLQFPNYSSELNVNALELDDSALYLCASSLGLAGSTDTQYFGPGTRLTVL.